This T cell receptor (beta chain) appears in the sequencing data of a study of shared clonotypes between healthy human individuals. Study-level information: Per donor, three plates held CD4 naive cells, three held CD4 memory, two held CD8 naive and one held CD8 memory. The study, taken as a whole, reports: Relative to their counterparts shared across all four donors, non-shared clonotypes exhibited diminished generation probabilities.

With regard to this clone: Its antigen is not known.

The donors were all Caucasian adults (living in Nashville, Tennessee). CDR1 is SGHDT, CDR2 YYEEEE, per germline. Trimming left V 0 bases short and J 5 bases short, with 11 bases between. The CDR3 totals 14 residues. Data came from immunoSEQ multiplex PCR; TCRdb stores just in-frame clones and leaves some out. Here the sample spans 2 million to 3 million clones, 80% to 95% being singletons. The origin of this receptor is a man aged 18 to 30 in good health. Some clones in this sample may be carry-over from other donors' samples. The sample consisted of naive CD4+ T cells from PBMCs. Subset specified: CD45RA+ positively selected. The V and J genes are TRBV5-6 and TRBJ1-2, with D perhaps matching TRBD1 (5 bases). This chain's CDR3 is CASSLVGRAYGYTF. DNA for the CDR3: TGTGCCAGCAGCTTGGTAGGCAGGGCTTATGGCTACACCTTC.